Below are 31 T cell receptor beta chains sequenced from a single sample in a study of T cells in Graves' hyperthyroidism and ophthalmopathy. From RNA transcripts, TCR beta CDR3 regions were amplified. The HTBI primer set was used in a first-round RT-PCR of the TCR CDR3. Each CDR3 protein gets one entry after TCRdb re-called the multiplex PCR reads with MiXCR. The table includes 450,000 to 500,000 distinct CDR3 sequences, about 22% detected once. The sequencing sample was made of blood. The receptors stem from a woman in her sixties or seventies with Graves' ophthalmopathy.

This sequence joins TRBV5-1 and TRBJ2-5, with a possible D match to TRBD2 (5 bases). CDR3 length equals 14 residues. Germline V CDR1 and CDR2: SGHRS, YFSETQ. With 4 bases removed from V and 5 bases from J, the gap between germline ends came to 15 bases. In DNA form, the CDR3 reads TGCGCCAGCAGCGGGAGCGGATTTGGGGAGACCCAGTACTTC. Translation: CASSGSGFGETQYF.

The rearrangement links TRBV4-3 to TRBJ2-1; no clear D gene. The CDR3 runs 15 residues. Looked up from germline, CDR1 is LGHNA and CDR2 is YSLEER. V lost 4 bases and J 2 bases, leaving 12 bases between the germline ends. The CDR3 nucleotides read TGCGCCAGCAGCCCGATTTTTGGCCCCTACAATGAGCAGTTCTTC. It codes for CASSPIFGPYNEQFF.

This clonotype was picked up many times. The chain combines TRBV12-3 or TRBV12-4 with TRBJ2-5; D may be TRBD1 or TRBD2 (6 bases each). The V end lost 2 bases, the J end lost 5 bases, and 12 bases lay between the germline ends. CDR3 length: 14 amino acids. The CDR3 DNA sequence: TGTGCCAGCAGTTTAATGGGGGGCGGCGAGACCCAGTACTTC. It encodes CASSLMGGGETQYF.

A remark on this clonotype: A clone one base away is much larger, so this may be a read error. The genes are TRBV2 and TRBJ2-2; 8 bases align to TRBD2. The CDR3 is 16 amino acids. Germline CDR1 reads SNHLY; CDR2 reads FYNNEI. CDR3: CASMQRLASNTGELLF. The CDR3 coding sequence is TGTGCCAGCATGCAGAGACTAGCGTCGAACACCGGGGAGCTGCTTTTT.

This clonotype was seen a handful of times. In nucleotides, the CDR3 is TGTGCCAGCAGCCAAGAATCGGCTTTCTATGGCTACACCTTC. Encoded protein: CASSQESAFYGYTF. The chain links TRBV14 to TRBJ1-2; D gene uncertain. V was shortened by 0 bases and J by 4 bases, with 9 bases between the two germline ends. This CDR3 spans 14 amino acids. The germline CDR1 and CDR2 sequences are SGHDN and FVKESK.

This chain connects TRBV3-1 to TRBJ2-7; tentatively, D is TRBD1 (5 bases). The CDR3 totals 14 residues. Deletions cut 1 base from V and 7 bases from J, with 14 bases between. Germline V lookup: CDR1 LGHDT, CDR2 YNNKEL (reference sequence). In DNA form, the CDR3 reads TGTGCCAGCAGCCAAGTCCCTGGGGCAAAGGAGCAGTACTTC. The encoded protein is CASSQVPGAKEQYF.

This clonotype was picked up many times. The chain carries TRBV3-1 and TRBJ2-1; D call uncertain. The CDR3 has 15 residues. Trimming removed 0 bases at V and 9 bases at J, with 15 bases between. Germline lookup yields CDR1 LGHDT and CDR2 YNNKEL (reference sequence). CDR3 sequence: CASSQDRVSSAEQFF. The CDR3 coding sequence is TGTGCCAGCAGCCAAGATCGGGTCTCGTCCGCTGAGCAGTTCTTC.

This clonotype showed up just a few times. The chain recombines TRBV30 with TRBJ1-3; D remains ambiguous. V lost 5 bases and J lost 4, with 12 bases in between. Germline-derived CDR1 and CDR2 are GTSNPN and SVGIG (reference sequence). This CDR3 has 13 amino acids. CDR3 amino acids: CAWAGRFGNTIYF. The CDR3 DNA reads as TGTGCCTGGGCAGGACGGTTCGGAAACACCATATATTTT.

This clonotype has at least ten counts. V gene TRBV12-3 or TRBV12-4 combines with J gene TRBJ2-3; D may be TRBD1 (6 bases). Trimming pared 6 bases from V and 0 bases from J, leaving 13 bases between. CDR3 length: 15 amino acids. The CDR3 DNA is TGTGCCAGCAGCTCAATAACAGGGAGCACAGATACGCAGTATTTT. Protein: CASSSITGSTDTQYF.

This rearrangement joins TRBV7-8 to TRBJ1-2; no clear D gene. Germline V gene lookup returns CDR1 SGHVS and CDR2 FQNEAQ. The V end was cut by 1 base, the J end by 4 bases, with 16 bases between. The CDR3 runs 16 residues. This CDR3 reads CASSLDQTARSYGYTF. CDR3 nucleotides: TGTGCCAGCAGCTTAGACCAGACGGCGAGGAGCTATGGCTACACCTTC.

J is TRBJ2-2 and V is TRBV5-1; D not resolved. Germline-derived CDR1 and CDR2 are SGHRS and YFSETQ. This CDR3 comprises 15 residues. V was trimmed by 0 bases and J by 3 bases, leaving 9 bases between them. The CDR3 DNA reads TGCGCCAGCAGCTTGGGGTTGGGCGACACCGGGGAGCTGTTTTTT. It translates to CASSLGLGDTGELFF.

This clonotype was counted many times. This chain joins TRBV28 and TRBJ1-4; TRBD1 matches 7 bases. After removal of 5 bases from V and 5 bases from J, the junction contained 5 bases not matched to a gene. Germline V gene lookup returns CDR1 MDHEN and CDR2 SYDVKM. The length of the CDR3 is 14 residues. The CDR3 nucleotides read TGTGCCAGCAGTCCAGGGGGAAGGAATGAAAAACTGTTTTTT. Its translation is CASSPGGRNEKLFF.

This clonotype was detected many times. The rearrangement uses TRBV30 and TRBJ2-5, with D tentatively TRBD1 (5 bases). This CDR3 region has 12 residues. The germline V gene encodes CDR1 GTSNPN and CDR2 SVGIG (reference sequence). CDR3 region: CAWGRDQETQYF. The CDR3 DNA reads TGTGCTTGGGGCAGGGACCAAGAGACCCAGTACTTC.

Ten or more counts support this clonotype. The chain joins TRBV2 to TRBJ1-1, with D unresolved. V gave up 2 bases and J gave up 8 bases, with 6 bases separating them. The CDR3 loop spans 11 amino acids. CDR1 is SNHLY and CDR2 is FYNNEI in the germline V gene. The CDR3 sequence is CASSEWSEAFF. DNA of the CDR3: TGTGCCAGCAGTGAATGGTCAGAAGCTTTCTTT.

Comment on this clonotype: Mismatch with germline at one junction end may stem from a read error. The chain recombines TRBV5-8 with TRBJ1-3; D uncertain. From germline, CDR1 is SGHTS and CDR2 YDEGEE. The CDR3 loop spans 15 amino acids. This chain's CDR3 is CASSLGVSSGDTIYF. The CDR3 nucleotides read TGTGCCAGCAGCTTGGGGGTTAGCTCTGGAGACACCATATATTTT.

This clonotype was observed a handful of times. CDR3 coding DNA: TGTGCCAGCAGCCCAAGATGGAGGGGGAGGAGCCAAGAGACCCAGTACTTC. This encodes CASSPRWRGRSQETQYF. The chain joins TRBV3-1 to TRBJ2-5, with D tentatively TRBD1 or TRBD2 (6 bases each). Trimming took off 4 bases at V and 1 base at J, with 19 bases between the two ends. CDR1 LGHDT and CDR2 YNNKEL come from the germline V gene (reference sequence). The CDR3 is 17 residues long.

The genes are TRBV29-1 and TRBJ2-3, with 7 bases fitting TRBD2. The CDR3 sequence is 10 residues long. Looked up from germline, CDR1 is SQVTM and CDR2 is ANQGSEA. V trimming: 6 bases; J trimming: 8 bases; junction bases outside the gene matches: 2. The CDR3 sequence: CSVGEGTQYF. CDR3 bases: TGCAGCGTGGGGGAGGGTACGCAGTATTTT.

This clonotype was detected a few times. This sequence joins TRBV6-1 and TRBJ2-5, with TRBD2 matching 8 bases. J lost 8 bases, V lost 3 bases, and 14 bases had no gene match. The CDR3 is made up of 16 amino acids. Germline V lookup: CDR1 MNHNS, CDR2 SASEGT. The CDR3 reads CASSDVAGTSPPTQYF. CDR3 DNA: TGTGCCAGCAGTGACGTTGCCGGGACTAGTCCCCCTACCCAGTACTTC.

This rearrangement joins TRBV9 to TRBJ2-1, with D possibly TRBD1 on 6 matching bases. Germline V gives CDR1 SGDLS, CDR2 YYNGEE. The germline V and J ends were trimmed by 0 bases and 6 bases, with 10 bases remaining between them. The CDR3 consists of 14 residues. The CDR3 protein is CASSVGGTLNEQFF. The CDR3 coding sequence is TGTGCCAGCAGCGTAGGGGGGACACTCAATGAGCAGTTCTTC.

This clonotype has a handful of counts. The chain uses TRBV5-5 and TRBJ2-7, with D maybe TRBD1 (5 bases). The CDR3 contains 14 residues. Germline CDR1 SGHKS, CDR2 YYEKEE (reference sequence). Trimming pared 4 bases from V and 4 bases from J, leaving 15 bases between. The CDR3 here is CASSTRTPPYEQYF. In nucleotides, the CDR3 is TGTGCCAGCAGCACCCGGACACCCCCATACGAGCAGTACTTC.

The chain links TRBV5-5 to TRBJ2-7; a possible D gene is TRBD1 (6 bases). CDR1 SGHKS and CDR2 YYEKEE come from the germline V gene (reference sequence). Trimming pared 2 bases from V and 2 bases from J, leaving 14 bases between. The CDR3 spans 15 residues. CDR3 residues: CASSLAPTGPYEQYF. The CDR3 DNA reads TGTGCCAGCAGCTTAGCACCGACAGGACCCTACGAGCAGTACTTC.

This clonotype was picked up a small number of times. CDR3 in amino acids: CSVGSTNYGYTF. The DNA for the CDR3 is TGCAGCGTTGGGTCAACCAACTATGGCTACACCTTC. The gene calls are TRBV29-1 and TRBJ1-2; no clear D gene. Germline CDR1 and CDR2: SQVTM and ANQGSEA. Trimming left V 4 bases short and J 2 bases short, with 8 bases between. This CDR3 contains 12 residues.

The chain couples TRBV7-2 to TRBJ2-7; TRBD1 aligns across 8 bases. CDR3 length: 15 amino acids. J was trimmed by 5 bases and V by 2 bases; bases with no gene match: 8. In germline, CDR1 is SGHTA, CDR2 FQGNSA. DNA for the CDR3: TGTGCCAGCAGCTTAATTGGGACAGGCGGAAACGAGCAGTACTTC. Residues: CASSLIGTGGNEQYF.

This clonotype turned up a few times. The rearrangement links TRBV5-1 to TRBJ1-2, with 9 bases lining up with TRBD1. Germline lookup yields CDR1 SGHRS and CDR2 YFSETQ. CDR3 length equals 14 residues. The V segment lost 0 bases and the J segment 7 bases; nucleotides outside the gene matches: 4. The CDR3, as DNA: TGCGCCAGCAGCTTGGCCCCGGGACAGGGTGGCTACACCTTC. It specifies CASSLAPGQGGYTF.

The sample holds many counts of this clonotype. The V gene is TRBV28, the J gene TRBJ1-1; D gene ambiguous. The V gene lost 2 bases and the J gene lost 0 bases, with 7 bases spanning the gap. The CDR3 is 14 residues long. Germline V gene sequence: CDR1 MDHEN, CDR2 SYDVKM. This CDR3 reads CASSLIRMNTEAFF. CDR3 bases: TGTGCCAGCAGTTTAATACGGATGAACACTGAAGCTTTCTTT.

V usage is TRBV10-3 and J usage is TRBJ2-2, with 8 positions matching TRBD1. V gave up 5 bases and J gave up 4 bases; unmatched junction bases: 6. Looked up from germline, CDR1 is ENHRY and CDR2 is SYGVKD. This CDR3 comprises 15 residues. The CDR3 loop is CAISLGQAGTGELFF. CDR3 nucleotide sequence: TGTGCCATCAGTCTGGGACAGGCTGGCACCGGGGAGCTGTTTTTT.

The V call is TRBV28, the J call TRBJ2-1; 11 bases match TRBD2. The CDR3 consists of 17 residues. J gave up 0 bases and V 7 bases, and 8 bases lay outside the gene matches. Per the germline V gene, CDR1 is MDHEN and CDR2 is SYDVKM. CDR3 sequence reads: CASILAGGATSYNEQFF. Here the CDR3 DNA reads TGTGCCAGCATCTTAGCGGGAGGGGCTACCTCCTACAATGAGCAGTTCTTC.

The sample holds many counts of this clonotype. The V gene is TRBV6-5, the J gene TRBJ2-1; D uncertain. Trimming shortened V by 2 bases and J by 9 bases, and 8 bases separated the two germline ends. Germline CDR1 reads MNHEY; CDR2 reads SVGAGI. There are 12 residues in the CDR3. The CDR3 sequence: CASSYPFGEQFF. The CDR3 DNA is TGTGCCAGCAGTTACCCGTTCGGTGAGCAGTTCTTC.

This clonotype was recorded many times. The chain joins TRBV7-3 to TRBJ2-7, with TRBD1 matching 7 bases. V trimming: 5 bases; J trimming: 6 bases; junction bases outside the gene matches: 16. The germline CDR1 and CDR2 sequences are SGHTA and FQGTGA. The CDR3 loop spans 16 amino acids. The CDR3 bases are TGTGCCAGCAGCGCGCCCAGGACAGGCTTTCATTTCGAGCAGTACTTC. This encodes CASSAPRTGFHFEQYF.

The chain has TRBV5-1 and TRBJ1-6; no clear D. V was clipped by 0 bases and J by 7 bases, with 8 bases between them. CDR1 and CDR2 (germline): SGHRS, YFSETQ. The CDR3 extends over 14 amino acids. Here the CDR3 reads CASSLDPGNSPLHF. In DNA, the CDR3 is TGCGCCAGCAGCTTGGATCCGGGGAATTCACCCCTCCACTTT.

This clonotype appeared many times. CDR3 region: CASSFTSGRAYEQFF. As DNA, the CDR3 is TGTGCCAGCAGCTTCACTAGCGGGAGGGCCTATGAGCAGTTCTTC. V gene TRBV7-2 combines with J gene TRBJ2-1; 13 nucleotides match TRBD2. The CDR3 runs 15 residues. V lost 3 bases to trimming and J lost 8 bases; unmatched junction nucleotides: 4. CDR1 and CDR2 (germline): SGHTA, FQGNSA. Looking up the rest from reference TRBV7-2 and TRBJ2-1 gives the full variable domain: GAGVSQSPSNKVTEKGKDVELRCDPISGHTALYWYRQSLGQGLEFLIYFQGNSAPDKSGLPSDRFSAERTGGSVSTLTIQRTQQEDSAVYLCASSFTSGRAYEQFFGPGTRLTVL.